The rows below give T cell receptor beta chains drawn from one sample of a study of cytomegalovirus exposure and HLA in healthy donors. Sequencing used immunoSEQ multiplex PCR; TCRdb keeps in-frame clones, though not all of them. The sample gives about 150,000 clones, about four fifths of which show up once; 1.1% is in the top ten. The sequencing sample was made of PBMCs. The receptor set was obtained from a male donor in good health and CMV-seronegative. The CDR3 runs from the conserved cysteine through the conserved F or W. Each record gives: D gene, V gene, J gene, clone size, CDR3 DNA, CDR3 protein. A D gene is named only where the DNA matches it firmly. Rows may omit the clone size; those that give it use once, few, many or a size class.

d_gene: TRBD2; v_gene: TRBV5-4; j_gene: TRBJ2-2; abundance: .; CDR3nt: TGTGCCAGCAGCTTGGCCGGGGGGGATACCGGGGAGCTGTTTTTT; CDR3aa: CASSLAGGDTGELFF
d_gene: TRBD2; v_gene: TRBV30; j_gene: TRBJ2-1; abundance: few; CDR3nt: TGTGCCTGGATGGGACTAGCGCTGGGGAGCGAGCAGTTCTTC; CDR3aa: CAWMGLALGSEQFF
d_gene: .; v_gene: TRBV4-3; j_gene: TRBJ2-6; abundance: .; CDR3nt: TGCGCCAGCAGCCAAAATACAGGTTCTGGGGCCAACGTCCTGACTTTC; CDR3aa: CASSQNTGSGANVLTF
d_gene: .; v_gene: TRBV30; j_gene: TRBJ1-5; abundance: .; CDR3nt: TGTGCCTGGAACCCCACAGGCAGCAATCAGCCCCAGCATTTT; CDR3aa: CAWNPTGSNQPQHF
d_gene: .; v_gene: TRBV7-9; j_gene: TRBJ1-2; abundance: .; CDR3nt: TGTGCCAGCAGCTCGAGACCGGATCTAGGCTGCACCTTC; CDR3aa: CASSSRPDLGCTF
d_gene: .; v_gene: TRBV25-1; j_gene: TRBJ1-1; abundance: few; CDR3nt: TGTGCCAGCAGTCGCGAATCGGAAGCTTTCTTT; CDR3aa: CASSRESEAFF
d_gene: TRBD1; v_gene: TRBV30; j_gene: TRBJ2-6; abundance: .; CDR3nt: TGTGCCTGGAGCCGAGGGACAGGGGATTCTGGGGCCAACGTCCTGACTTTC; CDR3aa: CAWSRGTGDSGANVLTF
d_gene: TRBD2; v_gene: TRBV5-1; j_gene: TRBJ2-5; abundance: .; CDR3nt: TGCGCCAGCAGCTTGGCCTGGGCTAGCGGGGGGCGAGAGACCCAGTACTTC; CDR3aa: CASSLAWASGGRETQYF
d_gene: .; v_gene: TRBV19; j_gene: TRBJ1-5; abundance: few; CDR3nt: TGTGCCAGTAGAACTACAGGGTATCAGCCCCAGCATTTT; CDR3aa: CASRTTGYQPQHF
d_gene: .; v_gene: TRBV18; j_gene: TRBJ1-1; abundance: few; CDR3nt: TGTGCCAGCTCGCAGATGGACAGCCATTTGAACACTGAAGCTTTCTTT; CDR3aa: CASSQMDSHLNTEAFF
d_gene: .; v_gene: TRBV2; j_gene: TRBJ2-7; abundance: once; CDR3nt: TGTGCCAGCAGTGAATACCGGAGGCAACCCTACGAGCAGTACTTC; CDR3aa: CASSEYRRQPYEQYF
d_gene: TRBD1; v_gene: TRBV11-3; j_gene: TRBJ2-1; abundance: .; CDR3nt: TGTGCCAGCAGCCCTTATGGGACAGGGGGCTGGGATGAGCAGTTCTTC; CDR3aa: CASSPYGTGGWDEQFF
d_gene: TRBD2; v_gene: TRBV4-2; j_gene: TRBJ2-1; abundance: .; CDR3nt: TGTGCCAGCAGCCAGATAGGACTAGCGGCTGGGAATGAGCAGTTCTTC; CDR3aa: CASSQIGLAAGNEQFF
d_gene: TRBD1; v_gene: TRBV7-9; j_gene: TRBJ1-5; abundance: .; CDR3nt: TGTGCCAGCAGCTCGTGGGGACAGGGGGATCAGCCCCAGCATTTT; CDR3aa: CASSSWGQGDQPQHF
d_gene: .; v_gene: TRBV19; j_gene: TRBJ2-2; abundance: .; CDR3nt: TGTGCCAGTAGGACCCACGGAGGGGGCCCGGGCACCGGGGAGCTGTTTTTT; CDR3aa: CASRTHGGGPGTGELFF
d_gene: .; v_gene: TRBV25-1; j_gene: TRBJ2-6; abundance: .; CDR3nt: TGTGCCAGCAGCCTAACAGGGAGCCCCTCTGGGGCCAACGTCCTGACTTTC; CDR3aa: CASSLTGSPSGANVLTF
d_gene: TRBD2; v_gene: TRBV7-2; j_gene: TRBJ2-7; abundance: .; CDR3nt: TGTGCCAGCAGCTTAGTAGCGGGGCCCAGCTCCTACGAGCAGTACTTC; CDR3aa: CASSLVAGPSSYEQYF
d_gene: .; v_gene: TRBV2; j_gene: TRBJ1-3; abundance: .; CDR3nt: TGTGCCAGCAGTGCGGCAGGGCCATCTGGAAACACCATATATTTT; CDR3aa: CASSAAGPSGNTIYF
d_gene: .; v_gene: TRBV12-5; j_gene: TRBJ2-5; abundance: once; CDR3nt: TGTGCTAGTGGTTTCCTCCAGGGTCAAGAGACCCAGTACTTC; CDR3aa: CASGFLQGQETQYF
d_gene: TRBD2; v_gene: TRBV6-1; j_gene: TRBJ2-3; abundance: .; CDR3nt: TGTGCCAGCAGTGAAGTCGCTAGCGGACCCGATACGCAGTATTTT; CDR3aa: CASSEVASGPDTQYF
d_gene: TRBD1; v_gene: TRBV2; j_gene: TRBJ1-2; abundance: once; CDR3nt: TGTGCCAGCAGTGAGAGGACAGGGACCTATGGCTACACCTTC; CDR3aa: CASSERTGTYGYTF
d_gene: .; v_gene: TRBV7-9; j_gene: TRBJ1-1; abundance: once; CDR3nt: TGTTCCAGCAGCTTAACCCAGGTGGGAGCTTTCTTT; CDR3aa: CSSSLTQVGAFF
d_gene: .; v_gene: TRBV6-6; j_gene: TRBJ2-2; abundance: once; CDR3nt: TGTGCCAGCAGTTACCCCGGGGGGCCGAACACCGGGGAGCTGTTTTTT; CDR3aa: CASSYPGGPNTGELFF
d_gene: TRBD1; v_gene: TRBV7-2; j_gene: TRBJ1-2; abundance: .; CDR3nt: TGTGCCAGCAGCGCCCGGGACAGGGGAACTAACTATGGCTACACCTTC; CDR3aa: CASSARDRGTNYGYTF
d_gene: TRBD1; v_gene: TRBV7-9; j_gene: TRBJ2-3; abundance: .; CDR3nt: TGTGCCAGCAGCTTAGACAGGGACAGGGCTGTCTTCTATAAGTATTTT; CDR3aa: CASSLDRDRAVFYKYF
d_gene: .; v_gene: TRBV11-2; j_gene: TRBJ1-6; abundance: once; CDR3nt: TGTGCCAGCAGCTTTCCTCAGAGGACACTCAATTCACCCCTCCACTTT; CDR3aa: CASSFPQRTLNSPLHF
d_gene: .; v_gene: TRBV11-1; j_gene: TRBJ1-2; abundance: once; CDR3nt: TGTGCCAGCAGCTTATCGCGCGGGGATGGCTACACCTTC; CDR3aa: CASSLSRGDGYTF
d_gene: TRBD2; v_gene: TRBV7-2; j_gene: TRBJ2-7; abundance: .; CDR3nt: TGTGCCAGCAGCTTTAGCGGGAGCTCCTACGAGCAGTACTTC; CDR3aa: CASSFSGSSYEQYF
d_gene: TRBD1; v_gene: TRBV14; j_gene: TRBJ2-5; abundance: .; CDR3nt: TGTGCCAGCAGAAAGACAGGGTACCAAGAGACCCAGTACTTC; CDR3aa: CASRKTGYQETQYF
d_gene: TRBD1; v_gene: TRBV5-1; j_gene: TRBJ2-7; abundance: .; CDR3nt: TGCGCCAGCAGCGGCGGGACAGGGGCTTCGGCGGTCGAGCAGTACTTC; CDR3aa: CASSGGTGASAVEQYF
d_gene: TRBD1; v_gene: TRBV2; j_gene: TRBJ1-1; abundance: few; CDR3nt: TGTGCCAGCAGGGGACAGGGTCTTTACGAAGCTTTCTTT; CDR3aa: CASRGQGLYEAFF
d_gene: TRBD2; v_gene: TRBV4-3; j_gene: TRBJ2-1; abundance: few; CDR3nt: TGCGCCAGCAGCCGAACTAGCGGCGCTCACAATGAGCAGTTCTTC; CDR3aa: CASSRTSGAHNEQFF
d_gene: TRBD1; v_gene: TRBV9; j_gene: TRBJ1-2; abundance: .; CDR3nt: TGTGCCAGCAGCGCAGGGTTACAGGGGGCCTATGGCTACACCTTC; CDR3aa: CASSAGLQGAYGYTF
d_gene: TRBD2; v_gene: TRBV2; j_gene: TRBJ2-1; abundance: .; CDR3nt: TGTGCCAGCAGTGGGACTAGCGGCTACAATGAGCAGTTCTTC; CDR3aa: CASSGTSGYNEQFF
d_gene: TRBD1; v_gene: TRBV7-3; j_gene: TRBJ2-2; abundance: .; CDR3nt: TGTGCCAGCAGCCCAGGGACAGGGTTGGCCGGGGAGCTGTTTTTT; CDR3aa: CASSPGTGLAGELFF
d_gene: TRBD1; v_gene: TRBV7-9; j_gene: TRBJ2-7; abundance: once; CDR3nt: TGTGCCAGCAGCTTTCCCCCCGGGACAGCCTCCTACGAGCAGTACTTC; CDR3aa: CASSFPPGTASYEQYF